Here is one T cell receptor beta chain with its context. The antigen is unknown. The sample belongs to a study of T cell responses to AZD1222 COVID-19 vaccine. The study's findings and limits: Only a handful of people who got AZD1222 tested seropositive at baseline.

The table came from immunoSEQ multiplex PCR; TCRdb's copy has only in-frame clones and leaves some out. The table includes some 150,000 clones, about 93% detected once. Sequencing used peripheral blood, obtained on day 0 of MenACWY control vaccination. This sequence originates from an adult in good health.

As DNA, the CDR3 is TGTGCCAGTAGTGTCGACAGGGGAGTCGCTGAAGCTTTCTTT. Protein product: CASSVDRGVAEAFF. The V call is TRBV19, the J call TRBJ1-1, with 8 bases identical to TRBD1. The CDR3 length is 14 residues. V lost 5 bases to trimming and J lost 6 bases; unmatched junction nucleotides: 8. The V gene's germline CDR1 is LNHDA and CDR2 SQIVND (reference sequence).